This T cell receptor beta chain was documented in a study of T-cell memory formation after mild COVID-19. Remarks on this clonotype: Antigen: not known.

Trimming at V came to 4 bases and at J to 3 bases, leaving 6 bases not matched to a gene. The germline CDR1 and CDR2 sequences are LNHDA and SQIVND (reference sequence). The CDR3 sequence is 16 residues long. TCR alpha and TCR beta cDNA libraries carrying sample barcodes and UMIs were produced by 5'RACE using constant-segment primers. TCRdb reprocessed the 5' RACE reads via MiXCR and lists one record per CDR3 protein. The sample contains 290,000 or so distinct CDR3 sequences, approximately 19% of which appear only once. The study, taken as a whole, reports: CD4+ clones that contracted lay mainly in CM and EM; CD8+ ones lay in EMRA. Day 37-peaking second-wave clones had unconfirmed SARS-CoV-2 specificity. Some responding clones appeared in pre-infection memory, suggesting cross-reactive memory joined.

The clonotype was recovered from a man aged 18 to 35 who had mild COVID-19 (a few samples of this study predate the infection). Cell type and time point are not known. Input material: PBMCs or a T cell subset sorted from them (not recorded which). V is TRBV19 and J is TRBJ2-1; 10 bases map to TRBD2. The CDR3 nucleotides are TGTGCCAGTAGTACCTCCCCTAGCGGGGGCTACAATGAGCAGTTCTTC. Translating gives CASSTSPSGGYNEQFF.